The clone carrying this TCR beta chain was seen at least ten times. The target antigen is unknown. This CDR3 has 16 amino acids. The germline V gene has CDR1 SGHTA and CDR2 FQGNSA. The junction had 13 bases not matched to a gene; V was cut back by 5 bases and J by 9 bases. This sample was taken from a study of T cell repertoires in cytomegalovirus infection. Study context: The public TCR beta signatures pointed to both CMV infection and matching HLA type. Study outcomes and limitations: HLA-C-restricted, CMV-specific TCR beta clonotypes were dominant ex vivo. People with CMV and the relevant HLA were identified by cumulative public TCR beta family frequency.

TCRdb reprocessed the reads with MiXCR, giving one entry per CDR3 protein. The table records tens of thousands of distinct CDR3 sequences, about 29% of them present only once. Sample: CD8+ T cells from cultured PBMCs, taken from culture after CMV antigen stimulation. This TCR derives from a human donor in good health (CMV status not recorded). Some clones in this sample may be carry-over from other donors' samples. V is TRBV7-2 and J is TRBJ2-1; 10 positions agree with TRBD2. In DNA form, the CDR3 reads TGTGCCAGCAGCCATCAAAAAGCGGGGGGGCCTGGTGAGCAGTTCTTC. It translates to CASSHQKAGGPGEQFF.